This note documents a single T cell receptor (beta chain) sequence. The junction had 5 bases not matched to a gene; V was cut back by 4 bases and J by 2 bases. The germline CDR1 and CDR2 sequences are SGHRS and YFSETQ. CDR3 size: 15 residues. Generated by immunoSEQ multiplex PCR, the TCRdb table keeps only in-frame clones and is missing some. The sample shows some 67,000 clones, about 91% of them seen only once. This sample was taken from a study of OX40 agonist ivuxolimab in advanced cancers. The source is an adult with an advanced solid tumor such as melanoma, head and neck, liver or kidney cancer. The sequencing used CD4+ or CD8+ T cells sorted from blood, collected in a trial of the OX40 agonist ivuxolimab. The V and J genes are TRBV5-1 and TRBJ1-3; 8 nucleotides match TRBD1. The CDR3 DNA sequence: TGCGCCAGCAGCGACTCAGGGGGCACTGGAAACACCATATATTTT. Its protein is CASSDSGGTGNTIYF.